The 16 T cell receptor beta chains in this list originate from one sample, sequenced in a study of blood T cells in healthy people across ages. Then a second PCR, running about 6 to 11 cycles, was carried out with a sample-barcoded 5' primer and a J-beta primer mix. TCRdb analysed the 5' RACE reads with MiXCR anew, one entry per CDR3 protein. The sample contains about 760,000 distinct CDR3 sequences, just under 25% of which appear only once. This same sample was also taken into another study, of T cells of mothers and their children.

Material: blood. Receptors originate from a boy aged 5-17 years in good health.

This chain connects TRBV20-1 to TRBJ2-5; D uncertain. Trimming removed 0 bases from V and 7 bases from J, with 12 bases in between. Looked up from germline, CDR1 is DFQATT and CDR2 is SNEGSKA (reference sequence). The CDR3 covers 13 residues. The CDR3 spells CSARDGRKVTQYF. As DNA, the CDR3 is TGCAGTGCTAGAGACGGCAGGAAGGTGACCCAGTACTTC.

This clonotype was detected only a few times. The rearrangement uses TRBV24-1 and TRBJ2-5; D is possibly TRBD1 or TRBD2 (6 bases each). The CDR3 is 12 amino acids. The V end lost 8 bases, the J end lost 5 bases, and 11 bases lay between the germline ends. In germline, CDR1 is KGHDR, CDR2 SFDVKD. Written as DNA, the CDR3 is TGTGCCACCAAAGGGGGGTTGGAGACCCAGTACTTC. Translation: CATKGGLETQYF.

The chain links TRBV20-1 to TRBJ1-1, with a possible D match to TRBD1 (6 bases). CDR1 and CDR2 from the germline V gene are DFQATT and SNEGSKA (reference sequence). V was pared by 5 bases and J by 5 bases, with 21 bases between. The CDR3 loop spans 15 amino acids. The CDR3, as DNA: TGCAGTGCTTGGGGTCCCTCGGGGGCGTTAACTGAAGCTTTCTTT. It specifies CSAWGPSGALTEAFF.

This clonotype showed up just a few times. The rearrangement uses TRBV9 and TRBJ1-6, with D perhaps TRBD1 (5 bases). The germline V and J ends were trimmed by 3 bases and 11 bases, with 18 bases remaining between them. Per the germline V gene, CDR1 is SGDLS and CDR2 is YYNGEE. The CDR3 totals 15 residues. CDR3 nucleotides: TGTGCCAGCAGCGCAAGTTCCGGGACCATTGCACCCCTCCACTTT. Its protein is CASSASSGTIAPLHF.

The rearrangement joins TRBV10-3 to TRBJ1-5; D is possibly TRBD1 (5 bases). Deletions cut 10 bases from V and 0 bases from J, with 16 bases between. The CDR3 is 15 amino acids. Germline V lookup: CDR1 ENHRY, CDR2 SYGVKD. DNA for the CDR3: TGTGCCACCCGGGAGGAAGGGGATAGCAATCAGCCCCAGCATTTT. Residues: CATREEGDSNQPQHF.

This clonotype was found a few times. This chain uses TRBV24-1 with TRBJ2-5, with D unclear. The DNA end favors TRBJ2-7, so the J call may be wrong. This CDR3 contains 12 residues. Germline-derived CDR1 and CDR2 are KGHDR and SFDVKD. Here the CDR3 DNA reads TGTGCCACCAGTGTCTCAGGTTACGAGCAGTACTTC. It yields the protein CATSVSGYEQYF.

The chain is built from TRBV6-6 and TRBJ1-1; 7 bases are shared with TRBD1. Unmatched junction bases numbered 5, after V lost 0 bases and J lost 4 bases. The CDR3 loop spans 15 amino acids. In germline, CDR1 is MNHNY, CDR2 SVGAGI (reference sequence). CDR3: CASSYSWQGGTEAFF. DNA of the CDR3: TGTGCCAGCAGTTACTCATGGCAGGGGGGCACTGAAGCTTTCTTT.

This clonotype has a handful of counts. The chain recombines TRBV25-1 with TRBJ2-1, with D maybe TRBD2 (7 bases). Deletions cut 1 base from V and 5 bases from J, with 15 bases between. Germline values: CDR1 MGHDK, CDR2 SYGVNS. The CDR3 length is 16 residues. CDR3 protein: CASSEWGASGNNEQFF. CDR3 nucleotide sequence: TGTGCCAGCAGTGAATGGGGGGCTAGCGGCAACAATGAGCAGTTCTTC.

This clonotype turned up a few times. The chain couples TRBV2 to TRBJ2-2, with 9 bases identical to TRBD1. The CDR3 runs to 18 residues. V lost 7 bases, J lost 0 bases, and 12 bases stayed unmatched. Germline V gene lookup returns CDR1 SNHLY and CDR2 FYNNEI. The CDR3 DNA reads as TGTGCCAGCAACCTAGTAGACAGGGGGTCGCCGAACACCGGGGAGCTGTTTTTT. This sequence encodes CASNLVDRGSPNTGELFF.

The chain recombines TRBV11-1 with TRBJ2-7; 10 bases align to TRBD2. The CDR3 totals 15 residues. The germline CDR1 and CDR2 sequences are SGHAT and FQDESV (reference sequence). With V trimmed by 5 bases and J by 2 bases, 6 bases remained unmatched. This chain's CDR3 is CASSARGTSAYEQYF. In nucleotides, the CDR3 is TGTGCCAGCAGCGCTAGAGGGACTAGCGCCTACGAGCAGTACTTC.

CDR3 sequence reads: CASSQGQHEQYF. The CDR3 DNA is TGTGCCAGCAGCCAAGGACAGCACGAGCAGTACTTC. The chain couples TRBV3-1 to TRBJ2-7, with a weak D call TRBD1 (5 bases). CDR3 length: 12 amino acids. The germline CDR1 and CDR2 sequences are LGHDT and YNNKEL (reference sequence). The V and J ends lost 1 base and 5 bases respectively, with 6 bases between them.

In this sample, this clonotype turned up a few times. The chain links TRBV29-1 to TRBJ2-5; 8 bases match TRBD1. Germline V gives CDR1 SQVTM, CDR2 ANQGSEA. The V segment lost 7 bases and the J segment 2 bases; nucleotides outside the gene matches: 18. This CDR3 comprises 17 residues. CDR3 nucleotides: TGCAGCGCCAGGGGGCGGCAGGGGGCTTTAAAACAAGAGACCCAGTACTTC. As protein: CSARGRQGALKQETQYF. The complete variable domain, with remaining parts taken from reference TRBV29-1 and TRBJ2-5, reads SAVISQKPSRDICQRGTSLTIQCQVDSQVTMMFWYRQQPGQSLTLIATANQGSEATYESGFVIDKFPISRPNLTFSTLTVSNMSPEDSSIYLCSARGRQGALKQETQYFGPGTRLLVL.

This clonotype occurred a few times. The chain uses TRBV12-3 or TRBV12-4 and TRBJ2-5, with TRBD1 matching over 7 bases. This CDR3 is built from 16 residues. Trimming removed 2 bases from V and 1 base from J; junction bases left unmatched: 7. The CDR3 loop reads CASSLRGQILQETQYF. The CDR3 nucleotides are TGTGCCAGCAGTTTAAGGGGACAGATCCTCCAAGAGACCCAGTACTTC.

This chain connects TRBV11-2 to TRBJ2-5; D unresolved. The CDR3 extends over 13 amino acids. The germline V and J ends were trimmed by 1 base and 5 bases, with 8 bases remaining between them. Germline CDR1 reads SGHAT; CDR2 reads FQNNGV. CDR3 in amino acids: CASSLGGNETQYF. For the CDR3, the DNA is TGTGCCAGCAGCTTAGGCGGTAATGAGACCCAGTACTTC.

A few counts support this clonotype. The J gene is TRBJ2-7, the V gene TRBV5-6; D might be TRBD1 (5 bases). The CDR3 consists of 16 residues. Germline V lookup: CDR1 SGHDT, CDR2 YYEEEE. V lost 1 base and J lost 2, with 16 bases in between. The CDR3 sequence is CASSLFRAGIAYEQYF. CDR3 nucleotides: TGTGCCAGCAGCTTGTTTCGGGCAGGGATTGCCTACGAGCAGTACTTC.

J is TRBJ2-5 and V is TRBV7-9, with no clear D. This CDR3 is built from 16 residues. The V end was cut by 6 bases, the J end by 5 bases, with 22 bases between. Per germline, CDR1 SEHNR and CDR2 FQNEAQ (reference sequence). The DNA of the CDR3 is TGTGCCAGCAGTTTGACGGAACGCCTCCTGGGGGAGACCCAGTACTTC. Its protein product is CASSLTERLLGETQYF.